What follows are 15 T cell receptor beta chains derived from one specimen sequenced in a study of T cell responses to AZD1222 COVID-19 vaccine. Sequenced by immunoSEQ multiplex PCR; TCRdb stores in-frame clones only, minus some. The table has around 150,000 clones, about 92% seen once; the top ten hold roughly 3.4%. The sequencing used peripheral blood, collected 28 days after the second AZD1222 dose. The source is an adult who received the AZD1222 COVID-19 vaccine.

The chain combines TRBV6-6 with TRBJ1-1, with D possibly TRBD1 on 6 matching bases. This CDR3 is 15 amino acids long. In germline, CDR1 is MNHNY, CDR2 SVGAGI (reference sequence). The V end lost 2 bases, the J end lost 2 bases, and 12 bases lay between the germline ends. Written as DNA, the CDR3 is TGTGCCAGCAGTTACCCAGTCAGGGGTAACACTGAAGCTTTCTTT. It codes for CASSYPVRGNTEAFF.

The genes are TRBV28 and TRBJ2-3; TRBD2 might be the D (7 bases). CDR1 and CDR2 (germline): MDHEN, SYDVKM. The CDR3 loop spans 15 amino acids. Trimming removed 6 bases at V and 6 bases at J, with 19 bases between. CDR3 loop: CASSWGGNSKDTQYF. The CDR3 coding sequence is TGTGCCAGCAGCTGGGGGGGCAACTCGAAGGATACGCAGTATTTT. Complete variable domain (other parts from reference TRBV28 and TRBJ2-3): DVKVTQSSRYLVKRTGEKVFLECVQDMDHENMFWYRQDPGLGLRLIYFSYDVKMKEKGDIPEGYSVSREKKERFSLILESASTNQTSMYLCASSWGGNSKDTQYFGPGTRLTVL.

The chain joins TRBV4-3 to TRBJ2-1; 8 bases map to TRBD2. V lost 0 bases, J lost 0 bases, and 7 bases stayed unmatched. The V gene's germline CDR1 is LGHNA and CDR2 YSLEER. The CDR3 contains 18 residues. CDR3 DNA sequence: TGCGCCAGCAGCCAAGAATTGCTAGCGGGTCGCTCCTACAATGAGCAGTTCTTC. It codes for CASSQELLAGRSYNEQFF.

For the CDR3, the DNA is TGTGCCACCAGCAGAGGAGCGGGAGAGAGCTATGAGCAGTTCTTC. Translated: CATSRGAGESYEQFF. The chain uses TRBV15 and TRBJ2-1, with 8 bases identical to TRBD2. There are 15 residues in the CDR3. V lost 1 base and J lost 8; bases outside the gene matches: 7. Germline V CDR1 and CDR2: LNHNV, YYDKDF (reference sequence). Looking up the rest from reference TRBV15 and TRBJ2-1 gives the full variable domain: DAMVIQNPRYQVTQFGKPVTLSCSQTLNHNVMYWYQQKSSQAPKLLFHYYDKDFNNEADTPDNFQSRRPNTSFCFLDIRSPGLGDTAMYLCATSRGAGESYEQFFGPGTRLTVL.

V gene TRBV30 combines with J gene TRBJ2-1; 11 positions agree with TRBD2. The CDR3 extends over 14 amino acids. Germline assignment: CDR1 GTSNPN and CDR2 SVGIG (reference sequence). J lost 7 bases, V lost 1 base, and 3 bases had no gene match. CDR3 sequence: CAWSAWTSGNEQFF. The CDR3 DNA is TGTGCCTGGAGTGCCTGGACTAGCGGGAATGAGCAGTTCTTC.

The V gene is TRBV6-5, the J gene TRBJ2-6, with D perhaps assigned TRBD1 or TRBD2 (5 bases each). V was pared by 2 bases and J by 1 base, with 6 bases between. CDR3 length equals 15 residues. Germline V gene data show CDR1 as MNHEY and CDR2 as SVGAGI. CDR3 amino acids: CASSYEGSGANVLTF. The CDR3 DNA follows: TGTGCCAGCAGTTACGAGGGGTCTGGGGCCAACGTCCTGACTTTC.

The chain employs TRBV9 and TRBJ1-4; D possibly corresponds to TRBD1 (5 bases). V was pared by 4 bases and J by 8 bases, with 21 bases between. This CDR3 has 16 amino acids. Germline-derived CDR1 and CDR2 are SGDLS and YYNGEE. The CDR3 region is CASSPSIGAHWEKLFF. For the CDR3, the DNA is TGTGCCAGCAGCCCGAGCATAGGGGCCCATTGGGAAAAACTGTTTTTT.

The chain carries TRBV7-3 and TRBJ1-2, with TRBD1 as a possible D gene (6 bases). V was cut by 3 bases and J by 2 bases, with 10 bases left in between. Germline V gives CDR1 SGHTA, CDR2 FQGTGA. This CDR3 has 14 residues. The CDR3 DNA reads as TGTGCCAGCAGCTTCCCCGGGACAAACTATGGCTACACCTTC. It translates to CASSFPGTNYGYTF.

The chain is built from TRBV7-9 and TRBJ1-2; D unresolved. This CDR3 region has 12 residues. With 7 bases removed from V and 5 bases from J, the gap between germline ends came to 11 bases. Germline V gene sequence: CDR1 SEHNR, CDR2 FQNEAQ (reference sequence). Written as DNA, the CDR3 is TGTGCCAGCACCGATGGAACTTATGGCTACACCTTC. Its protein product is CASTDGTYGYTF.

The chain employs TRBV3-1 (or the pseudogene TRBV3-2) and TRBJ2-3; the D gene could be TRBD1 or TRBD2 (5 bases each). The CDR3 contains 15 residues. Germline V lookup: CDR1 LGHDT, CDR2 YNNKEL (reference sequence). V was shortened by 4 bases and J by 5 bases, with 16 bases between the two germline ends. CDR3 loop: CASSPAGPTRDTQYF. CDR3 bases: TGTGCCAGCAGCCCCGCAGGGCCAACTAGAGATACGCAGTATTTT.

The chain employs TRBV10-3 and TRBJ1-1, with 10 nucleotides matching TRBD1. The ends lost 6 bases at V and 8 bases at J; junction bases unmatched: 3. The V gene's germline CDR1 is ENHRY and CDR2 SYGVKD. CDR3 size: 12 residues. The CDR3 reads CAIRGQGLEAFF. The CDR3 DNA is TGTGCCATCAGGGGACAGGGGCTCGAAGCTTTCTTT.

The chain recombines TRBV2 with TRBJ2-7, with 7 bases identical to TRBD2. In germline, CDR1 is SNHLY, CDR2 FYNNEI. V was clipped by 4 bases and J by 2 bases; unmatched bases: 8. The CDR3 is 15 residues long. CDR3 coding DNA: TGTGCCAGCAGTGGATCGGCGGGGGTGACCTACGAGCAGTACTTC. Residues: CASSGSAGVTYEQYF.

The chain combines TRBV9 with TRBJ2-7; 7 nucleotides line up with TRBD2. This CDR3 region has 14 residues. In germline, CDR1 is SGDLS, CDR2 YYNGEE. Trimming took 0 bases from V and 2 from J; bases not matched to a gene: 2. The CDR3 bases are TGTGCCAGCAGCGTAGGGGGACTAACCTACGAGCAGTACTTC. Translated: CASSVGGLTYEQYF.

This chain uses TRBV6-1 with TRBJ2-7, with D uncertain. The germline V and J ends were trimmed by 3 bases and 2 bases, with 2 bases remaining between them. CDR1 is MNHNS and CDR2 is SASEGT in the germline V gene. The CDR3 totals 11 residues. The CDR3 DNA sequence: TGTGCCAGCAGTGACACCTACGAGCAGTACTTC. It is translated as CASSDTYEQYF.

The CDR3: CASSPPTSTDTQYF. The DNA of the CDR3 is TGTGCCAGTAGTCCCCCGACTAGCACAGATACGCAGTATTTT. The chain combines TRBV19 with TRBJ2-3; unclear D gene. The germline V gene encodes CDR1 LNHDA and CDR2 SQIVND (reference sequence). V was clipped by 5 bases and J by 0 bases, with 9 bases between them. This CDR3 is 14 amino acids long.